The rows below give T cell receptor beta chains drawn from one sample of a study of T cells expressing NK-cell markers. TCRdb re-called the 5' RACE reads, yielding one record per CDR3 amino acid sequence without DNA. The sample shows 500,000 to 700,000 distinct CDR3 sequences, and 3.5% to 4.5% sits with its ten largest clones. The sequenced sample consisted of blood T cells: a sorted CD56 or NKG2C T cell subset, CD4+ or CD8+ T cells, or bulk PBMC T cells (not recorded which). All receptors derive from a man between 18 and 35 years old in good health. Each CDR3 is given with its conserved first and last residue.

V gene: TRBV7-7; J gene: TRBJ2-2; CDR3 protein: CASSPDPGTNTGELFF
V gene: TRBV6-1; J gene: TRBJ1-4; CDR3 protein: CASSQAGSRAWEKKLFF
V gene: TRBV4-3; J gene: TRBJ2-1; CDR3 protein: CASSMGRMYNEQFF
V gene: TRBV6-5; J gene: TRBJ1-5; CDR3 protein: CASSQPSWAGEYSNQPQHF
V gene: TRBV5-5; J gene: TRBJ1-5; CDR3 protein: CASSKSRGQGNQPQHF
V gene: TRBV4-1; J gene: TRBJ2-1; CDR3 protein: CASSPQGRSYNEQFF
V gene: TRBV27; J gene: TRBJ1-4; CDR3 protein: CASSLSVQGAPKLFF
V gene: TRBV24-1; J gene: TRBJ2-2; CDR3 protein: CATSDLWQNTGELFF
V gene: TRBV6-2/TRBV6-3; J gene: TRBJ1-1; CDR3 protein: CASSYTNPTVNTEAFF
V gene: TRBV11-2; J gene: TRBJ1-2; CDR3 protein: CASSSYKDRGPNYGYTF
V gene: TRBV3-1; J gene: TRBJ2-1; CDR3 protein: CASSYRLAGGYYNEQFF
V gene: TRBV20-1; J gene: TRBJ1-2; CDR3 protein: CSATDRGANGYTF
V gene: TRBV30; J gene: TRBJ2-2; CDR3 protein: CAWSPDSPGGELFF
V gene: TRBV29-1; J gene: TRBJ1-2; CDR3 protein: CSVDYRATDSANYGYTF
V gene: TRBV12-3/TRBV12-4; J gene: TRBJ1-6; CDR3 protein: CASSLAGNSPLHF
V gene: TRBV25-1; J gene: TRBJ1-6; CDR3 protein: CASSGTGEYNSPLHF
V gene: TRBV7-9; J gene: TRBJ1-3; CDR3 protein: CASSPGDRIYGNTIYF
V gene: TRBV5-1; J gene: TRBJ2-7; CDR3 protein: CASSSGGASYEQYF
V gene: TRBV20-1; J gene: TRBJ2-1; CDR3 protein: CSARDYASGLYNEQFF
V gene: TRBV20-1; J gene: TRBJ1-6; CDR3 protein: CSLQGGSRTNSPLHF
V gene: TRBV5-1; J gene: TRBJ2-1; CDR3 protein: CASSLEGTSPYNEQFF
V gene: TRBV10-3; J gene: TRBJ1-6; CDR3 protein: CAIGAGFNSPLHF
V gene: TRBV18; J gene: TRBJ2-2; CDR3 protein: CASSPSAGNTGELFF
V gene: TRBV27; J gene: TRBJ2-1; CDR3 protein: CASSLSGTPYNEQFF
V gene: TRBV20-1; J gene: TRBJ1-1; CDR3 protein: CSGITGTNGFF
V gene: TRBV4-2; J gene: TRBJ2-5; CDR3 protein: CASSQGASGSSRETQYF
V gene: TRBV4-2; J gene: TRBJ1-4; CDR3 protein: CASSQERTGEKLFF
V gene: TRBV3-1; J gene: TRBJ2-7; CDR3 protein: CASSQGVSGQGYEQYF
V gene: TRBV20-1; J gene: TRBJ1-1; CDR3 protein: CSARRGRAVATEAFF
V gene: TRBV5-3; J gene: TRBJ2-5; CDR3 protein: CARSLEGAKTQYF
V gene: TRBV12-3/TRBV12-4; J gene: TRBJ1-1; CDR3 protein: CASWGARGTEAFF
V gene: TRBV7-9; J gene: TRBJ2-1; CDR3 protein: CASSLETGGENEQFF
V gene: TRBV23-1; J gene: TRBJ1-1; CDR3 protein: CASSQNLEEAFF
V gene: TRBV7-9; J gene: TRBJ2-7; CDR3 protein: CASSSGLADYYEQYF
V gene: TRBV30; J gene: TRBJ2-3; CDR3 protein: CAWSPAETHTQYF
V gene: TRBV6-5; J gene: TRBJ2-1; CDR3 protein: CASSRDSWEQFF
V gene: TRBV27; J gene: TRBJ1-5; CDR3 protein: CASSFLRNQPQHF
V gene: TRBV3-1; J gene: TRBJ2-7; CDR3 protein: CASSQDHLRGSLEQYF
V gene: TRBV20-1; J gene: TRBJ2-3; CDR3 protein: CSASPRGRGTDTQYF
V gene: TRBV18; J gene: TRBJ2-2; CDR3 protein: CASSPLEQTRNTGELFF
V gene: TRBV19; J gene: TRBJ1-3; CDR3 protein: CASSIGPNEGQTGNTIYF
V gene: TRBV4-1; J gene: TRBJ2-1; CDR3 protein: CASSQSGGRTSSRGRHEQFF
V gene: TRBV7-8; J gene: TRBJ2-7; CDR3 protein: CASSLVPGDYEQYF
V gene: TRBV25-1; J gene: TRBJ2-6; CDR3 protein: CASSEIGGTGANVLTF
V gene: TRBV20-1; J gene: TRBJ1-1; CDR3 protein: CSAAPTGRDIAFF
V gene: TRBV5-5; J gene: TRBJ2-5; CDR3 protein: CASSSPQRSMYQETQYF
V gene: TRBV20-1; J gene: TRBJ1-1; CDR3 protein: CSAPSRDRGNTEAFF
V gene: TRBV21-1; J gene: TRBJ1-5; CDR3 protein: CASSKPQPQHF
V gene: TRBV27; J gene: TRBJ2-6; CDR3 protein: CATGTGANVLTF